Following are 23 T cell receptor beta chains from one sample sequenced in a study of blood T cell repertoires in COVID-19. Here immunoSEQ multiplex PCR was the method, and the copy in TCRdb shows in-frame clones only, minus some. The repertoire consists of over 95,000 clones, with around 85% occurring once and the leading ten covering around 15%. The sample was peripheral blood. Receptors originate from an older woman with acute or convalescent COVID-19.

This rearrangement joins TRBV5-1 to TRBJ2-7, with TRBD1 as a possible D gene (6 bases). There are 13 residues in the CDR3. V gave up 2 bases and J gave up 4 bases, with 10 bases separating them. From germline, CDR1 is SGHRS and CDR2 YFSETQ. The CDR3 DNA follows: TGCGCCAGCAGCTTTGGGGACACTTACGAGCAGTACTTC. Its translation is CASSFGDTYEQYF.

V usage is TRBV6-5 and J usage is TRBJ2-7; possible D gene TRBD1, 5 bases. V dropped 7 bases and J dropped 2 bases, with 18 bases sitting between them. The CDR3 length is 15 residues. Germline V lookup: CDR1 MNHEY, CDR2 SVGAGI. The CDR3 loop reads CASKKTGHSAYEQYF. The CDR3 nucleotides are TGTGCCAGCAAAAAGACTGGACACTCTGCCTACGAGCAGTACTTC.

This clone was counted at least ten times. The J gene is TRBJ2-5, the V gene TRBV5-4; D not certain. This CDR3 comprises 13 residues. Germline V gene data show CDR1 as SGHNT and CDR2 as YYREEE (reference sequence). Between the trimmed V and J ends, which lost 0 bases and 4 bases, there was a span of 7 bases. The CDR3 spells CASSLGIAETQYF. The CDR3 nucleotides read TGTGCCAGCAGCTTGGGGATAGCAGAGACCCAGTACTTC.

The CDR3 DNA sequence: TGTGCCAGCAGCTTAGGGCCTAGCGGGGGTGGCAATGAGCAGTTCTTC. Translating it yields CASSLGPSGGGNEQFF. The chain has TRBV7-2 and TRBJ2-1; 10 nucleotides agree with TRBD2. The CDR3 is made up of 16 amino acids. Trimming at V came to 1 base and at J to 6 bases, leaving 6 bases not matched to a gene. The germline CDR1 and CDR2 sequences are SGHTA and FQGNSA.

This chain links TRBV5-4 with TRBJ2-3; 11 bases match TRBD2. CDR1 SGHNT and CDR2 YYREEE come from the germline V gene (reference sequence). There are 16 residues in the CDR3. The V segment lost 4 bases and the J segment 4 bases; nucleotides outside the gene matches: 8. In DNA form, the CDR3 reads TGTGCCAGCAGCGCCTCCCTAGCGGGGGGACCAGATACGCAGTATTTT. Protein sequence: CASSASLAGGPDTQYF.

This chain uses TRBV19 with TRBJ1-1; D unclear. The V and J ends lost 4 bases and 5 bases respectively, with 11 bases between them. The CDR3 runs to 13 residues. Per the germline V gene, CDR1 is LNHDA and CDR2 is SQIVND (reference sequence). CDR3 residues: CASSTDRDTEAFF. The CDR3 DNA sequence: TGTGCCAGTAGTACCGACCGGGATACTGAAGCTTTCTTT.

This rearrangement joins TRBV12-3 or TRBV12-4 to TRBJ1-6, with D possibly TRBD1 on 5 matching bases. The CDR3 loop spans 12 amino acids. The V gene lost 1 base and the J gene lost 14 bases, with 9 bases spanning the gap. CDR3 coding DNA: TGTGCCAGCAGTTTAGACAGGATGTCCCTCCACTTT. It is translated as CASSLDRMSLHF.

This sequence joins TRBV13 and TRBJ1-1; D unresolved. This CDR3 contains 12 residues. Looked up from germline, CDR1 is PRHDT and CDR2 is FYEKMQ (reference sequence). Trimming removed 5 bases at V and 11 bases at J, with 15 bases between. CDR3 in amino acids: CASSGSGRSAFF. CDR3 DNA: TGTGCCAGCAGCGGAAGCGGGAGGTCGGCTTTCTTT.

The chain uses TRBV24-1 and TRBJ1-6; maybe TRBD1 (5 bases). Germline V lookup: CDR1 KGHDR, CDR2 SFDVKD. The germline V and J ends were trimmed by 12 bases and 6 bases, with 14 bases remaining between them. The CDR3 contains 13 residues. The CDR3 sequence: CAGESRVNSPLHF. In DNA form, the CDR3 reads TGTGCCGGAGAGTCCAGGGTTAATTCACCCCTCCACTTT.

The CDR3 bases are TGTGCCAGTAGTCTCTCGTCCCTGGAGTCCTATAATTCACCCCTCCACTTT. It yields the protein CASSLSSLESYNSPLHF. J is TRBJ1-6 and V is TRBV19; D is uncertain. The germline CDR1 and CDR2 sequences are LNHDA and SQIVND (reference sequence). CDR3 length equals 17 residues. V lost 5 bases and J 1 base, leaving 15 bases between the germline ends.

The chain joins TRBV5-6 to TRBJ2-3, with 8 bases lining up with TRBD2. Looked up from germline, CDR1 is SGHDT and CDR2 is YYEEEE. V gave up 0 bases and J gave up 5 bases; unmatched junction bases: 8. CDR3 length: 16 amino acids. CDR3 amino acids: CASSLAGGAGGDTQYF. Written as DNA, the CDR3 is TGTGCCAGCAGCTTGGCCGGGGGGGCCGGTGGAGATACGCAGTATTTT. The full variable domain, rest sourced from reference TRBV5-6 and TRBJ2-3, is DAGVTQSPTHLIKTRGQQVTLRCSPKSGHDTVSWYQQALGQGPQFIFQYYEEEERQRGNFPDRFSGHQFPNYSSELNVNALLLGDSALYLCASSLAGGAGGDTQYFGPGTRLTVL.

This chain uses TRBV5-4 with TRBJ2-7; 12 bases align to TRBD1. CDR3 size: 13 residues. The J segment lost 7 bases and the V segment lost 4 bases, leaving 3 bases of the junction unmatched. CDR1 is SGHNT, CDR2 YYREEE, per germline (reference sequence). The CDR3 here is CASSRDRGQEQYF. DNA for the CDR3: TGTGCCAGCAGCCGGGACAGGGGGCAAGAGCAGTACTTC.

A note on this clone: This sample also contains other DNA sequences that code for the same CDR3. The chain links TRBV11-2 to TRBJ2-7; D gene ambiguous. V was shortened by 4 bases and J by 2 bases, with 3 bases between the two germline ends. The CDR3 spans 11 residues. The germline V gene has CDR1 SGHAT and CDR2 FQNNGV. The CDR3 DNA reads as TGTGCCAGCAGCTCTACCTACGAGCAGTACTTC. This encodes CASSSTYEQYF.

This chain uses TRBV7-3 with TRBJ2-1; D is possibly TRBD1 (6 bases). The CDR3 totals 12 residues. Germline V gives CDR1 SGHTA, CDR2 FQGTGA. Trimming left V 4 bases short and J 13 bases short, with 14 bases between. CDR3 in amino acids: CASSSSDRFQFF. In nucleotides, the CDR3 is TGTGCCAGCAGCTCCTCGGACAGATTCCAGTTCTTC.

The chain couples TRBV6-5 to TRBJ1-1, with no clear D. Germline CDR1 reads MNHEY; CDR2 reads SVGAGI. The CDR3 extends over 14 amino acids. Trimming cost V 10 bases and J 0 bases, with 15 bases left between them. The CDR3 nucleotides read TGTGCCACCCGGGTTATGGTCATGAACACTGAAGCTTTCTTT. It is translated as CATRVMVMNTEAFF.

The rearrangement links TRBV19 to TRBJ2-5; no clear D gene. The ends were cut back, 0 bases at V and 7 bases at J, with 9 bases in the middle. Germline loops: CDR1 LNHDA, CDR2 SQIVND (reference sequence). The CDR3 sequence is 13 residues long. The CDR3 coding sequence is TGTGCCAGTAGTATAGAACTGCGAGGGACCCAGTACTTC. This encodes CASSIELRGTQYF.

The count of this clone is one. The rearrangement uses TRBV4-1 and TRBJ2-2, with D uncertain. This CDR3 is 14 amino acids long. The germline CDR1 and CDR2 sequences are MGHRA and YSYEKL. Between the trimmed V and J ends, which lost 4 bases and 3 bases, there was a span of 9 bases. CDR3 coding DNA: TGCGCCAGCAGCCTCCCCTCTGACACCGGGGAGCTGTTTTTT. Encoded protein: CASSLPSDTGELFF.

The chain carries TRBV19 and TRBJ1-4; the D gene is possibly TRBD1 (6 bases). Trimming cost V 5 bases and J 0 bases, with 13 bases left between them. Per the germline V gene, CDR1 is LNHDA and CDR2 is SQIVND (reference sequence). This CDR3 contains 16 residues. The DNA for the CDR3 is TGTGCCAGTAGTCCCCGGACAGTCTCAACTAATGAAAAACTGTTTTTT. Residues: CASSPRTVSTNEKLFF. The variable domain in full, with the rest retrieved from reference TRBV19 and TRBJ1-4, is DGGITQSPKYLFRKEGQNVTLSCEQNLNHDAMYWYRQDPGQGLRLIYYSQIVNDFQKGDIAEGYSVSREKKESFPLTVTSAQKNPTAFYLCASSPRTVSTNEKLFFGSGTQLSVL.

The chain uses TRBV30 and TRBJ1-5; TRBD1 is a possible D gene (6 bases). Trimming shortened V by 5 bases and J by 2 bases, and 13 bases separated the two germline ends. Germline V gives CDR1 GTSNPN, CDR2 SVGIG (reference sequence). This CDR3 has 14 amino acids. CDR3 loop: CAWSRGARNQPQHF. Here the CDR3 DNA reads TGTGCCTGGTCCCGGGGGGCCCGCAATCAGCCCCAGCATTTT.

CDR3 sequence: CASRPRTGTRKMFF. The CDR3 DNA is TGTGCCAGCAGACCCCGGACCGGGACACGGAAAATGTTTTTT. V is TRBV28 and J is TRBJ1-4; tentatively, D is TRBD1 (6 bases). CDR3 length equals 14 residues. Trimming shortened V by 6 bases and J by 15 bases, and 23 bases separated the two germline ends. The germline gives CDR1 MDHEN, CDR2 SYDVKM.

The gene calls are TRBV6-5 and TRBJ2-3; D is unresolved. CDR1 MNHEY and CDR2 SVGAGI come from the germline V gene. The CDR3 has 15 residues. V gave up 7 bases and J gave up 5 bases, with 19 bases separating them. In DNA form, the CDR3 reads TGTGCCAGCATCTTGGCAGGTACCTTGGGAGATACGCAGTATTTT. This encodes CASILAGTLGDTQYF.

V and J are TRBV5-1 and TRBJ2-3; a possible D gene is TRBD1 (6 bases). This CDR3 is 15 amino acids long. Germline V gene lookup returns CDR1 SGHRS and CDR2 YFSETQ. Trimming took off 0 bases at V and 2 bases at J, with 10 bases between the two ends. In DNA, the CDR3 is TGCGCCAGCAGCTTGGACAGGGCCTCCACAGATACGCAGTATTTT. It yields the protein CASSLDRASTDTQYF.

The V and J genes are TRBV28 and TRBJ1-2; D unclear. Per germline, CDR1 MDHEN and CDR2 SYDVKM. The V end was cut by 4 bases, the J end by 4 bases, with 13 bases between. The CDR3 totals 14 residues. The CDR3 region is CASSSATPSYGYTF. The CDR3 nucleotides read TGTGCCAGCAGTTCGGCGACACCTTCCTATGGCTACACCTTC.